The clone carrying this T cell receptor beta chain appeared many times. Its cognate antigen is unknown. This sample was taken from a study of T-cell reconstitution after alpha-beta-depleted transplantation in children. Study results and caveats: It was surviving recipient T cells and thymic progenitors that gave some patients high TCRbeta diversity at day 60. It was reported that alpha-beta T cells came from several hundred expanded graft clones (about two months after transplant). Most T-cell counts and diversity one year after the transplant came from T cells that were newly produced.

Molecular barcoding with unique molecular identifiers was used for the TCRbeta library. TCRdb processed the PCR reads anew with MiXCR; each CDR3 protein has one entry. The sample holds 200,000 to 250,000 distinct CDR3 sequences; roughly 7.7% are singletons and the top ten take almost 6.5%. This specimen consisted of PBMCs, mostly from graft donor cells, obtained 180 days after TCRalphabeta/CD19-depleted stem cell transplant. This clonotype originated in a male patient between 10 and 17 years old who had a stem cell transplant for acute lymphoblastic leukemia, so the T cells may come from the graft donor.

The CDR3 DNA reads TGTGCCAGCAGCAGGGGGGTTTCAGGAAAAAATTCACCCCTCCACTTT. Its protein is CASSRGVSGKNSPLHF. The rearrangement joins TRBV7-6 to TRBJ1-6, with D perhaps matching TRBD1 (6 bases). This CDR3 has 16 amino acids. V gave up 5 bases and J gave up 7 bases, with 18 bases separating them. Germline assignment: CDR1 SGHVS and CDR2 FNYEAQ.